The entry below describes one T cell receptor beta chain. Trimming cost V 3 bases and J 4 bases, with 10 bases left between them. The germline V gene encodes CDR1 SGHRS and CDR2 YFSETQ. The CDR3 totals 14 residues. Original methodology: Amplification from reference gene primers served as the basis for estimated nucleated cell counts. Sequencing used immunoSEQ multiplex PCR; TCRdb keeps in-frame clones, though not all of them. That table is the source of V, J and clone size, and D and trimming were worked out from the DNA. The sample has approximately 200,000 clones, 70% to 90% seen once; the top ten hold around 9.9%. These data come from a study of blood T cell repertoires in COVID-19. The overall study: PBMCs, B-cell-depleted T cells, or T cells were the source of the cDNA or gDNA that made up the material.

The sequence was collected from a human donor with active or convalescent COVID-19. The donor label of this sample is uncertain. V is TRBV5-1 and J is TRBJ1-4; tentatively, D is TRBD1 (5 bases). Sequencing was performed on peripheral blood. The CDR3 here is CASSWQGINEKLFF. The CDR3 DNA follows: TGCGCCAGCAGCTGGCAGGGAATTAATGAAAAACTGTTTTTT.